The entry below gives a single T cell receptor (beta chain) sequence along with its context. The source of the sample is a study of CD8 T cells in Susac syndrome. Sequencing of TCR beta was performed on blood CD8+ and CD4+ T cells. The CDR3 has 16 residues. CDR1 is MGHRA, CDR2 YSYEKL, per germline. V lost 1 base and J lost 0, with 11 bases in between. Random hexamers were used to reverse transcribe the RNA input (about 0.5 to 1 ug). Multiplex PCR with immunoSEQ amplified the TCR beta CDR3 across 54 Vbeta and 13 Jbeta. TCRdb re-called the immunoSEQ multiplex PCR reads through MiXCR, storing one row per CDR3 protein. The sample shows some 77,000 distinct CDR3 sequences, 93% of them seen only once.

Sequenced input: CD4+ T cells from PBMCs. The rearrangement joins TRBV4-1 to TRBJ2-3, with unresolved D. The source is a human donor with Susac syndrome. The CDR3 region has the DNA TGCGCCAGCAGCCAAGGAAGGGTGGAGAGCACAGATACGCAGTATTTT. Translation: CASSQGRVESTDTQYF.